This T cell receptor (beta chain) was identified in a study of blood T cell repertoires in COVID-19. The V end lost 2 bases, the J end lost 10 bases, and 18 bases lay between the germline ends. The CDR3 covers 16 residues. The germline V gene has CDR1 MDHEN and CDR2 SYDVKM. TCRdb's table, derived via immunoSEQ multiplex PCR, lists solely in-frame clones and lacks some. The sample yields 150,000 or so clones, roughly 86% seen once. This TCR was recovered from a human donor with acute or convalescent COVID-19. The donor label of this sample is uncertain. The sequenced sample was peripheral blood. This sequence joins TRBV28 and TRBJ1-6, with D perhaps TRBD1 (6 bases). DNA of the CDR3: TGTGCCAGCAGTTTAGCCGGAAGGGGGTCAGAGTCACCCCTCCACTTT. It specifies CASSLAGRGSESPLHF.